These T cell receptor beta chains were read from a single sample in a study of T cells in Graves' hyperthyroidism and ophthalmopathy. TCRdb independently ran MiXCR on the multiplex PCR reads; one entry per CDR3 protein. The sample records over 500,000 distinct CDR3 sequences, 40% to 55% being singletons. The sample consisted of peripheral blood or thyroid tissue (not recorded which). All receptors come from an adult woman with Graves' disease, either hyperthyroidism or ophthalmopathy (not recorded which). CDR3s include the opening cysteine and the closing phenylalanine or tryptophan. The D gene is left open where the match is weak. Size is stated for part of the rows, as once, few or many counts, or as a class when the clone is expanded.

len,j_gene,d_gene,v_gene,abundance,CDR3nt,CDR3aa
15,TRBJ2-7,NA,TRBV12-3/TRBV12-4,NA,TGTGCCAGCACCCCTGGCGGAGTAGGGAAATACGAGCAGTACTTC,CASTPGGVGKYEQYF
15,TRBJ1-2,NA,TRBV6-5,many,TGTGCCAGCAGCTCCGCCGGCGGGGCCTCCTCCGGCTACACCTTC,CASSSAGGASSGYTF
13,TRBJ2-7,NA,TRBV5-4,NA,TGTGCCAGCAGTCCCGGCGCGGATGACGAGCAGTACTTC,CASSPGADDEQYF
15,TRBJ2-7,NA,TRBV12-3/TRBV12-4,many,TGTGCCAGCAGTTCAGTCGGTATAGGGTACTACGAGCAGTACTTC,CASSSVGIGYYEQYF
13,TRBJ1-6,NA,TRBV19,NA,TGTGCCAGTAGTATTGGGAGGACGGTTCTCCTCCACTTT,CASSIGRTVLLHF
15,TRBJ1-4,TRBD1,TRBV2,NA,TGTGCCAGCAGTGAGGGGGACAGCTCCCCTTTGAAACTGTTTTTT,CASSEGDSSPLKLFF
16,TRBJ1-1,TRBD1,TRBV7-6,many,TGTGCCAGCAGCTTACGTATGGACAGGGGAAACACTGAAGCTTTCTTT,CASSLRMDRGNTEAFF
13,TRBJ1-2,TRBD1,TRBV6-5,many,TGTGCCAGCATCGGACAGGGACTCTATGGCTACACCTTC,CASIGQGLYGYTF
13,TRBJ2-7,TRBD1,TRBV7-6,NA,TGTGCCAGCAGCATATGGACAGGGGGCGAGCAGTACTTC,CASSIWTGGEQYF
13,TRBJ1-4,NA,TRBV20-1,many,TGCAGTGCACAACAGGGTACGGCGGAAAAACTGTTTTTT,CSAQQGTAEKLFF
13,TRBJ2-5,TRBD2,TRBV20-1,NA,TGCAGTGCTTCTACTAGCGTCGGCGAGACCCAGTACTTC,CSASTSVGETQYF
16,TRBJ2-5,TRBD2,TRBV12-3/TRBV12-4,NA,TGTGCCAGCAGTTTTGGCAGCGGGAGGGTCGGGGAGACCCAGTACTTC,CASSFGSGRVGETQYF
14,TRBJ2-7,NA,TRBV19,NA,TGTGCCAGTAGTACTTATGGGCGATCCTACGAGCAGTACTTC,CASSTYGRSYEQYF
13,TRBJ1-4,TRBD1,TRBV10-3,many,TGTGCCATCCGGGGACAGGGGATGGAAAAACTGTTTTTT,CAIRGQGMEKLFF
15,TRBJ2-7,TRBD2,TRBV5-5,many,TGTGCCAGCAGCTGGGGACTAGCGGAATCCTACGAGCAGTACTTC,CASSWGLAESYEQYF
16,TRBJ2-5,TRBD1,TRBV11-1,many,TGTGCCAGCAGCTTAGGCCCAAACAGGGGGCAAGAGACCCAGTACTTC,CASSLGPNRGQETQYF
16,TRBJ2-7,TRBD1,TRBV28,few,TGTGCCAGCAGTCCCCGGGTGGGACAGGGGGCAAGAGAGCAGTACTTC,CASSPRVGQGAREQYF
15,TRBJ1-6,NA,TRBV7-9,few,TGTGCCAGCAGTTTTCCGGCAGGGCGGGGGTCACCCCTCCACTTT,CASSFPAGRGSPLHF
15,TRBJ1-3,NA,TRBV7-2,many,TGTGCCAGCAGCCTTGGGGGGGACTCTGGAAACACCATATATTTT,CASSLGGDSGNTIYF
14,TRBJ2-5,NA,TRBV9,many,TGTGCCAGCAGCGTAGGTCGGGGGCAAGAGACCCAGTACTTC,CASSVGRGQETQYF
14,TRBJ1-1,NA,TRBV20-1,few,TGCAGTGCTAGGTATGGGGGGTTGAACACTGAAGCTTTCTTT,CSARYGGLNTEAFF
14,TRBJ2-7,TRBD2,TRBV2,many,TGTGCCAGCAAGCAATTAGCGGGAGTGAACGAGCAGTACTTC,CASKQLAGVNEQYF
13,TRBJ2-7,NA,TRBV10-3,NA,TGTGCCATCAGTGCTTATGGGGGCCACGAGCAGTACTTC,CAISAYGGHEQYF
14,TRBJ2-5,NA,TRBV9,NA,TGTGCCGGCAGCCCCCGGGATAGCGAGGAGACCCAGTACTTC,CAGSPRDSEETQYF
13,TRBJ1-6,NA,TRBV7-9,NA,TGTGCCAGCAGCCTCTCGGGTGGTTCACCCCTCCACTTT,CASSLSGGSPLHF
15,TRBJ2-5,TRBD1,TRBV10-3,once,TGTGCCATCAGTGGGGAACAGGGGTCGTCTCAGCCCCAGTACTTC,CAISGEQGSSQPQYF
13,TRBJ2-3,TRBD2,TRBV7-2,NA,TGTGCCAGCAAAGGAGGGACTATAGATACGCAGTATTTT,CASKGGTIDTQYF
16,TRBJ1-1,NA,TRBV4-3,NA,TGCGCCAGCAGCCAAGATCCCCAGGGCCCGAACACTGAAGCTTTCTTT,CASSQDPQGPNTEAFF
15,TRBJ2-5,TRBD1,TRBV7-9,NA,TGTGCCAGCAGCCACCGGGACAGGGCAAAAGAGACCCAGTACTTC,CASSHRDRAKETQYF
14,TRBJ1-2,NA,TRBV25-1,NA,TGTGCCAGCAGTGAAGGGACCACAGCGTATGGCTACACCTTC,CASSEGTTAYGYTF
18,TRBJ1-1,NA,TRBV7-9,few,TGTGCCAGCAGCTTAGACTGGGCAGGAAGGGGTATGAACACTGAAGCTTTCTTT,CASSLDWAGRGMNTEAFF
13,TRBJ1-1,NA,TRBV20-1,many,TGCAGTGCTAAGTGGGCGATGAACACTGAAGCTTTCTTT,CSAKWAMNTEAFF
12,TRBJ1-1,NA,TRBV29-1,NA,TGCAGCTTACTAGGGGGAGGCACTGAAGCTTTCTTT,CSLLGGGTEAFF
16,TRBJ2-2,TRBD1,TRBV29-1,NA,TGCAGCGCCGAGAATGGGACAGGGCTGGGTACCGGGGAGCTGTTTTTT,CSAENGTGLGTGELFF
14,TRBJ1-3,TRBD1,TRBV10-3,many,TGTGCCATCAATGGACAGGGGACAAGCAACACCATATATTTT,CAINGQGTSNTIYF
15,TRBJ2-7,NA,TRBV9,few,TGTGCCAGCAGCGTAGTACCAGGGTTTGGGGACGAGCAGTACTTC,CASSVVPGFGDEQYF
13,TRBJ2-7,NA,TRBV29-1,few,TGCAGCGTTGTGCGAGACAGGTCCCACGAGCAGTACTTC,CSVVRDRSHEQYF
13,TRBJ1-5,NA,TRBV19,NA,TGTGCCAGTAGTCGGACAAGCAATCAGCCCCAGCATTTT,CASSRTSNQPQHF
15,TRBJ1-5,TRBD1,TRBV20-1,NA,TGCAGTGCCAAAACGGCGGGACAGCCTAATCAGCCCCAGCATTTT,CSAKTAGQPNQPQHF
13,TRBJ1-1,NA,TRBV5-1,many,TGCGCCAGCAGCTCCGCGGGCTTCACTGAAGCTTTCTTT,CASSSAGFTEAFF